The clone carrying this T cell receptor (beta chain) was detected ten times or more. The target antigen is unknown. J gave up 7 bases and V 4 bases, and 14 bases lay outside the gene matches. Germline V gene data show CDR1 as SGHTA and CDR2 as FQGNSA. The CDR3 has 18 residues. The sample comes from a study of T cell repertoires in cytomegalovirus infection. As for the study in general: Evidence of both CMV infection and a matching HLA type came from public TCR beta signatures.

Study-wide results and caveats: The ex vivo response was dominated by HLA-C-restricted CMV-specific TCR beta clonotypes. Cumulative frequency of public TCR beta families picked out carriers of CMV plus the relevant HLA.

TCRdb processed the reads anew with MiXCR; each CDR3 protein has one entry. The table lists around 270,000 distinct CDR3 sequences, 9.1% of them singletons, with over 12% in the top ten. V usage is TRBV7-2 and J usage is TRBJ2-2; 11 nucleotides match TRBD2. The sequence was obtained from a human donor in good health (CMV status not recorded). Some clones in this sample may be carry-over from other donors' samples. Input material: PBMCs. The CDR3 coding sequence is TGTGCCAGCAGCTCCATTTTAGCGGGAGGGCCGGGCGGCGGGGAGCTGTTTTTT. It translates to CASSSILAGGPGGGELFF.